These 12 T cell receptor beta chains share one sample of origin, sequenced in a study of blood T cell repertoires in COVID-19. Sequencing was performed with immunoSEQ multiplex PCR; in TCRdb, only in-frame clones are kept and a portion is missing. Among some 150,000 clones, around 81% were seen once, and the ten largest hold 2.5% to 3%. Material: peripheral blood. The receptors were gathered from a woman in her thirties or forties with active or convalescent COVID-19.

This chain links TRBV27 with TRBJ1-4; TRBD1 might be the D (5 bases). Per the germline V gene, CDR1 is MNHEY and CDR2 is SMNVEV (reference sequence). The CDR3 extends over 15 amino acids. Deletions cut 3 bases from V and 8 bases from J, with 16 bases between. For the CDR3, the DNA is TGTGCCAGCAGTTTCGTCGCAGGGCCAGTGGAAAAACTGTTTTTT. Protein sequence: CASSFVAGPVEKLFF. The full variable domain, completed using reference TRBV27 and TRBJ1-4, is EAQVTQNPRYLITVTGKKLTVTCSQNMNHEYMSWYRQDPGLGLRQIYYSMNVEVTDKGDVPEGYKVSRKEKRNFPLILESPSPNQTSLYFCASSFVAGPVEKLFFGSGTQLSVL.

The chain links TRBV11-2 to TRBJ2-2, with TRBD1 identical over 8 bases. CDR1 SGHAT and CDR2 FQNNGV come from the germline V gene. The CDR3 consists of 16 residues. V dropped 0 bases and J dropped 7; count of bases not matched to a gene: 7. CDR3 protein: CASSLDRKTGVGELFF. The CDR3 DNA is TGTGCCAGCAGCTTAGATAGAAAGACAGGGGTCGGGGAGCTGTTTTTT.

The chain links TRBV12-3 or TRBV12-4 to TRBJ1-6, with D hard to call. The V gene lost 7 bases and the J gene lost 7 bases, with 8 bases spanning the gap. CDR3 length: 12 amino acids. The CDR3: CASTYLNSPLHF. As DNA, the CDR3 is TGTGCCAGCACCTATTTGAATTCACCCCTCCACTTT.

Regarding this clone: In the same sample, other DNA sequences code for this CDR3. The CDR3 protein is CASSYLNQPQHF. The CDR3 DNA is TGTGCCAGCAGTTACCTGAATCAGCCCCAGCATTTT. The chain recombines TRBV6-6 with TRBJ1-5; D is unclear. Germline V gives CDR1 MNHNY, CDR2 SVGAGI (reference sequence). Trimming left V 2 bases short and J 4 bases short, with 3 bases between. The CDR3 covers 12 residues.

The CDR3 bases are TGTGCCAGCTCACCAGAGGGCCTAGCTAACTATGGCTACACCTTC. This translates into CASSPEGLANYGYTF. The V gene is TRBV18, the J gene TRBJ1-2; D uncertain. Germline CDR1 and CDR2: KGHSH and LQKENI. With 2 bases removed from V and 0 bases from J, the gap between germline ends came to 10 bases. This CDR3 comprises 15 residues. The complete variable domain, with remaining parts taken from reference TRBV18 and TRBJ1-2, reads NAGVMQNPRHLVRRRGQEARLRCSPMKGHSHVYWYRQLPEEGLKFMVYLQKENIIDESGMPKERFSAEFPKEGPSILRIQQVVRGDSAAYFCASSPEGLANYGYTFGSGTRLTVV.

The chain is built from TRBV30 and TRBJ2-5; 8 bases align to TRBD2. This CDR3 has 13 residues. Germline loops: CDR1 GTSNPN, CDR2 SVGIG (reference sequence). V trimming: 5 bases; J trimming: 1 base; junction bases outside the gene matches: 3. This CDR3 is CAWFGGGQETQYF. CDR3 bases: TGTGCCTGGTTCGGGGGGGGCCAAGAGACCCAGTACTTC.

The J gene is TRBJ1-2, the V gene TRBV29-1; 8 positions agree with TRBD1. Germline V gene data show CDR1 as SQVTM and CDR2 as ANQGSEA. Trimming at V came to 4 bases and at J to 0 bases, leaving 10 bases not matched to a gene. There are 16 residues in the CDR3. This CDR3 is CSVVGDRTSPNYGYTF. For the CDR3, the DNA is TGCAGCGTTGTAGGGGACAGGACCTCACCTAACTATGGCTACACCTTC.

V usage is TRBV5-1 and J usage is TRBJ1-1; D is unclear. Trimming removed 0 bases from V and 4 bases from J, with 7 bases in between. The germline V gene has CDR1 SGHRS and CDR2 YFSETQ. This CDR3 region has 13 residues. The DNA for the CDR3 is TGCGCCAGCAGCTTGGATAAACTCACTGAAGCTTTCTTT. Translated: CASSLDKLTEAFF.

V and J are TRBV3-1 (or the pseudogene TRBV3-2) and TRBJ2-7, with 13 positions matching TRBD2. The germline V gene encodes CDR1 LGHDT and CDR2 YNNKEL (reference sequence). The CDR3 covers 14 residues. Unmatched junction bases numbered 3, after V lost 4 bases and J lost 6 bases. As DNA, the CDR3 is TGTGCCAGCAGCCGGACTAGCGGGAGTATCGAGCAGTACTTC. It translates to CASSRTSGSIEQYF.

The chain combines TRBV30 with TRBJ2-3, with TRBD2 matching 10 bases. Germline V gives CDR1 GTSNPN, CDR2 SVGIG (reference sequence). Trimming at V came to 0 bases and at J to 4 bases, leaving 4 bases not matched to a gene. The CDR3 runs to 15 residues. DNA of the CDR3: TGTGCCTGGAGTGTCCTAGCGGGAGTGGCAGATACGCAGTATTTT. It specifies CAWSVLAGVADTQYF.

The chain uses TRBV30 and TRBJ1-2, with a weak D call TRBD1 (6 bases). CDR3 length: 15 residues. V was cut by 2 bases and J by 1 base, with 14 bases left in between. CDR1 GTSNPN and CDR2 SVGIG come from the germline V gene (reference sequence). CDR3 in amino acids: CAWSNRAGVNYGYTF. The CDR3 DNA reads TGTGCCTGGAGTAACCGGGCAGGGGTTAACTATGGCTACACCTTC.

The rearrangement uses TRBV29-1 and TRBJ1-2; 7 bases are shared with TRBD1. From germline, CDR1 is SQVTM and CDR2 ANQGSEA. The CDR3 runs to 14 residues. The J segment lost 8 bases and the V segment lost 7 bases, leaving 16 bases of the junction unmatched. The CDR3 DNA sequence: TGCAGCGCCGAACCGGCGGGACAGACCTTAGGCTACACCTTC. Amino acids: CSAEPAGQTLGYTF. Combining the CDR3 with reference TRBV29-1 and TRBJ1-2 gives the whole variable domain SAVISQKPSRDICQRGTSLTIQCQVDSQVTMMFWYRQQPGQSLTLIATANQGSEATYESGFVIDKFPISRPNLTFSTLTVSNMSPEDSSIYLCSAEPAGQTLGYTFGSGTRLTVV.